The next 4 T cell receptor beta chains were all read from a single sample in a study of OX40 agonist ivuxolimab in advanced cancers. Using immunoSEQ multiplex PCR, the repertoire was profiled, and TCRdb retains in-frame clones only, with some absent. The sample shows nearly 80,000 clones, roughly 94% of them seen only once. This material consisted of CD4+ or CD8+ T cells sorted from blood, taken in a trial of the OX40 agonist ivuxolimab. The receptors stem from an adult with an advanced solid tumor such as melanoma, head and neck, liver or kidney cancer.

The chain is built from TRBV9 and TRBJ2-1; D is uncertain. CDR3 size: 13 residues. In germline, CDR1 is SGDLS, CDR2 YYNGEE. V lost 2 bases and J 9 bases, leaving 12 bases between the germline ends. CDR3 loop: CASSVEIRSEQFF. The CDR3 DNA reads as TGTGCCAGCAGCGTGGAGATTCGGAGTGAGCAGTTCTTC.

The CDR3 bases are TGTGCCAGCAGCGGACAAGGCTACTCTTACGAGCAGTACTTC. It codes for CASSGQGYSYEQYF. The chain employs TRBV7-9 and TRBJ2-7; D is possibly TRBD1 (5 bases). Looked up from germline, CDR1 is SEHNR and CDR2 is FQNEAQ (reference sequence). This CDR3 has 14 amino acids. V was clipped by 5 bases and J by 4 bases, with 15 bases between them. Supplemented by reference TRBV7-9 and TRBJ2-7, the full variable domain reads DTGVSQNPRHKITKRGQNVTFRCDPISEHNRLYWYRQTLGQGPEFLTYFQNEAQLEKSRLLSDRFSAERPKGSFSTLEIQRTEQGDSAMYLCASSGQGYSYEQYFGPGTRLTVT.

This clone was seen just once. The rearrangement links TRBV6-5 to TRBJ2-3; D may be TRBD2 (6 bases). Germline values: CDR1 MNHEY, CDR2 SVGAGI. The CDR3 covers 16 residues. V lost 2 bases, J lost 3 bases, and 15 bases lay in between. CDR3 coding DNA: TGTGCCAGCAGTTACCCCGCAGGGACTGGAACAGATACGCAGTATTTT. It encodes CASSYPAGTGTDTQYF.

CDR3 sequence: CASSLGDSGSTEAFF. The CDR3 coding sequence is TGTGCCAGCAGCTTGGGCGACAGTGGAAGCACTGAAGCTTTCTTT. V usage is TRBV5-4 and J usage is TRBJ1-1, with D perhaps TRBD1 (5 bases). CDR3 length: 15 residues. Trimming cost V 0 bases and J 4 bases, with 13 bases left between them. Germline assignment: CDR1 SGHNT and CDR2 YYREEE (reference sequence).